The clone carrying this T cell receptor (beta chain) was seen many times. Its antigen is currently unknown. The data were taken from a study of regulatory T cells in long-lasting Graves disease. Notes on the study in general: Compared with new cases, persistent Graves' patients showed reduced TCR diversity. Patients with persistent disease showed a bias toward TRBV28, TRBJ1-2 and TRBJ2-5. Those with persistent disease had in common more public clonotypes (about 3,000) than new patients (roughly 930).

Regarding time point: newly diagnosed GD, antithyroid drugs for less than 3 months. Extracted RNA from PBMCs served as the source of the TCR library. The CDR3 is 16 amino acids. Trimming shortened V by 4 bases and J by 0 bases, and 10 bases separated the two germline ends. Germline lookup yields CDR1 SEHNR and CDR2 FQNEAQ (reference sequence). Through Arm-PCR of CDR3 regions and iRepertoire HTBI primers, TCR beta libraries were built. In TCRdb, the multiplex PCR reads were re-called with MiXCR into one record per CDR3 protein. The sample yields over 200,000 distinct CDR3 sequences, 15% to 20% seen once. The same sample was also studied in work on T cells in Graves' hyperthyroidism and ophthalmopathy.

The sequenced sample was peripheral blood mononuclear cells (PBMCs), obtained at new diagnosis, from a patient treated with antithyroid drugs. V gene TRBV7-9 combines with J gene TRBJ1-6; D call uncertain. The origin of this receptor is a young woman with Graves disease. CDR3 nucleotides: TGTGCCAGCAGCTCCGGCGGGAGCTCCTATAATTCACCCCTCCACTTT. Translated: CASSSGGSSYNSPLHF.